The clone carrying this T cell receptor (beta chain) was observed a single time. Its antigen is not known. This CDR3 is also generated by other DNA sequences in the sample. Terminally differentiated effector memory CD45RA+ cells were excluded from the naive CD8 cells, which were CD45RO-negative and positively selected for CCR7. These data originate in a study of shared clonotypes between healthy human individuals. Germline V CDR1 and CDR2: MNHNS, SASEGT. V was trimmed by 4 bases and J by 0 bases, leaving 4 bases between them. The CDR3 spans 12 residues. Deep-level settings were used for running the assay. As processed by the authors: ImmunoSEQ only sent back junction sequences with no quality scores, so filtering was done differently. Assay used: immunoSEQ multiplex PCR; TCRdb lists only in-frame clones, some missing. V, J and clone size were drawn from that table, and D and trimming were deduced from the DNA. The sample comprises some 2.1 million clones, 85% to 95% of which are singletons, and 1% to 1.3% rests with the top ten.

Notes on the study in general: Across subsets, estimated richness was generally greater for naive than for memory populations. Some naive CD4 clonotypes, roughly 4.7%, turned up in common across four donors.

The receptor's source is a man between 18 and 29 years old in good health. The chain joins TRBV6-1 to TRBJ2-7, with no clear D. Sequenced input: naive CD8+ T cells sorted from blood. In DNA, the CDR3 is TGTGCCAGCAGTGTCCTCTCCTACGAGCAGTACTTC. Its protein product is CASSVLSYEQYF.